Listed below are T cell receptor beta chains from one sample, sequenced in a study of OX40 agonist ivuxolimab in advanced cancers. Clones were sequenced by immunoSEQ multiplex PCR, and TCRdb holds only the in-frame ones, with some missing. The repertoire includes some 30,000 clones, 89% of them detected once, and 0.9% to 0.95% sits in the top ten. Sequencing used CD4+ or CD8+ T cells sorted from blood, obtained in a trial of the OX40 agonist ivuxolimab. These receptors all come from an adult with an advanced solid tumor such as melanoma, head and neck, liver or kidney cancer. Both conserved end residues are trimmed from each CDR3.

cdr3_aa v_call
ASSLAQGRETQY TRBV5-1
ASSLQGRVGNTIY TRBV28
ASSSDRGRYGYT TRBV5-6
ASRAPGTGGEKLF TRBV2
ASSLDRTGNTIY TRBV5-5
ASTLRGVNSPLH TRBV10-2
ASNGGAGTSGYEQY TRBV9
ASSGGMGNQPQH TRBV5-6
ASSLFLGTGEIYNEQF TRBV5-6
ASSPRGSPDTQY TRBV19
ASSFLDLAKNIQY TRBV5-6
ASSTPQGAREKLF TRBV6-6
ASSLTDGGNQPQH TRBV11-2
ASSTLQRPGQGSYGYT TRBV19
ASSRGRETQY TRBV4-2
ASSLGDIAYEQY TRBV7-9
ASSSGTSGRPHNEQF TRBV28
ASSSRLAGTYEQY TRBV28
ASSVEGRWGTDTQY TRBV9
ASSLARGREQPQH TRBV7-2
ASRTDRRGNQPQH TRBV6-5
ASSYLGQPLNTEAF TRBV6-5
ASSFGRELF TRBV7-2
ASSSEFGGDYGYT TRBV5-4
ASSETGRDYGYT TRBV28
ASGIGGSLYNEQF TRBV12-5
ASSLGRGLFGYT TRBV18
ASSLTLSRANVLT TRBV7-3
ASSPPGDRVYQPQH TRBV23-1
ASSPGQGVADTQY TRBV18
ASSVKSGGRELF TRBV2
AWSVQGLAGGRPEQY TRBV30
ASTSSASTYNEQF TRBV28